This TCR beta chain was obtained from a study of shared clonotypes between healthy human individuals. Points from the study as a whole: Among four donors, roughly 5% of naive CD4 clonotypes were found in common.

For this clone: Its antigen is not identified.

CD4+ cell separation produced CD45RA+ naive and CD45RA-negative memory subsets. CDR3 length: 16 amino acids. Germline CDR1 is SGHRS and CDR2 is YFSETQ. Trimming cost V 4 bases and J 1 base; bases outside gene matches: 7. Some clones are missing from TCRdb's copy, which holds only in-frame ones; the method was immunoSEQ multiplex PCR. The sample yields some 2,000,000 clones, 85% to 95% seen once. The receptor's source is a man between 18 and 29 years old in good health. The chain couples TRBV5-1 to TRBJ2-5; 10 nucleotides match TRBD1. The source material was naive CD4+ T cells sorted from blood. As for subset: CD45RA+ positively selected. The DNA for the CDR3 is TGCGCCAGCAGCATGGGACAGGGGACAATCCAAGAGACCCAGTACTTC. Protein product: CASSMGQGTIQETQYF.